A selection of T cell receptor beta chains follows, all from one sample in a study of T cell changes during pregnancy in multiple sclerosis. Some clones are missing from TCRdb's copy, which holds only in-frame ones; the method was immunoSEQ multiplex PCR. The profile shows tens of thousands of clones, just over 90% of them singletons. This material consisted of peripheral blood, taken in the second trimester of pregnancy. The receptor set was obtained from a female donor in good health, enrolled as a control in a pregnancy study. Each CDR3 is given with its conserved first and last residue. The order of the fields is V gene, D gene, J gene, CDR3 length, clone size, CDR3 DNA, CDR3 protein. D genes are given only for firm matches. Some rows mark clone size as missing; the rest say once, few, many or name a class of expanded clone.

v_call: TRBV6-1
d_call: NA
j_call: TRBJ1-6
cdr3_length: 18
clone_size: NA
cdr3_nt: TGTGCCAGCAGTGGGATTTACAGGGTATCGGCCTATAATTCACCCCTCCACTTT
cdr3_aa: CASSGIYRVSAYNSPLHF

v_call: TRBV19
d_call: TRBD1
j_call: TRBJ1-1
cdr3_length: 15
clone_size: NA
cdr3_nt: TGTGCCAGTACCATGAGGGGACAGAGGAACACTGAAGCTTTCTTT
cdr3_aa: CASTMRGQRNTEAFF

v_call: TRBV27
d_call: NA
j_call: TRBJ2-1
cdr3_length: 14
clone_size: NA
cdr3_nt: TGTGCCAGCAGTTCCCCCCCACGGTTAGAGGAGCAGTTCTTC
cdr3_aa: CASSSPPRLEEQFF

v_call: TRBV28
d_call: TRBD2
j_call: TRBJ2-3
cdr3_length: 18
clone_size: NA
cdr3_nt: TGTGCCAGCAGTTTGGGACTAGCGGGGAGGTGGGCGGCAGATACGCAGTATTTT
cdr3_aa: CASSLGLAGRWAADTQYF

v_call: TRBV19
d_call: TRBD2
j_call: TRBJ2-2
cdr3_length: 15
clone_size: NA
cdr3_nt: TGTGCCAGTAGTACTAGCGGGGCTTACACCGGGGAGCTGTTTTTT
cdr3_aa: CASSTSGAYTGELFF

v_call: TRBV9
d_call: NA
j_call: TRBJ1-1
cdr3_length: 16
clone_size: NA
cdr3_nt: TGTGCCAGCAGCGCGTCGACAGTCCCCCTGAACACTGAAGCTTTCTTT
cdr3_aa: CASSASTVPLNTEAFF

v_call: TRBV7-2
d_call: NA
j_call: TRBJ1-1
cdr3_length: 13
clone_size: NA
cdr3_nt: TGTGCCAGCAGCCGTTTACAGAGCACTGAAGCTTTCTTT
cdr3_aa: CASSRLQSTEAFF

v_call: TRBV10-3
d_call: TRBD2
j_call: TRBJ2-5
cdr3_length: 15
clone_size: NA
cdr3_nt: TGTGCCATCAGTAAAATAGCGGGGGCGGAGGAGACCCAGTACTTC
cdr3_aa: CAISKIAGAEETQYF

v_call: TRBV6-1
d_call: NA
j_call: TRBJ1-2
cdr3_length: 15
clone_size: NA
cdr3_nt: TGTGCCAGCAGTGTAGATGCAGGAAATTTTGGGGGCTACACCTTC
cdr3_aa: CASSVDAGNFGGYTF

v_call: TRBV7-2
d_call: TRBD1
j_call: TRBJ2-7
cdr3_length: 16
clone_size: few
cdr3_nt: TGTGCCAGCAGCCCCTACCGGGACAGGATAGGTCTCGAGCAGTACTTC
cdr3_aa: CASSPYRDRIGLEQYF

v_call: TRBV27
d_call: TRBD1
j_call: TRBJ1-6
cdr3_length: 15
clone_size: NA
cdr3_nt: TGTGCCAGCAGCGTCCAGGGACAGTATAATTCACCCCTCCACTTT
cdr3_aa: CASSVQGQYNSPLHF

v_call: TRBV19
d_call: NA
j_call: TRBJ1-4
cdr3_length: 14
clone_size: NA
cdr3_nt: TGTGCCAGTAGTACGGTCGATTTGAATGAAAAACTGTTTTTT
cdr3_aa: CASSTVDLNEKLFF

v_call: TRBV4-1
d_call: NA
j_call: TRBJ1-2
cdr3_length: 15
clone_size: NA
cdr3_nt: TGCGCCAGCAGCCAAGAGCGGGAGGGTTACGGTGGCTACACCTTC
cdr3_aa: CASSQEREGYGGYTF

v_call: TRBV6-4
d_call: TRBD2
j_call: TRBJ2-1
cdr3_length: 13
clone_size: once
cdr3_nt: TGTGCCAGCTCTAGCGGGGACTACAATGAGCAGTTCTTC
cdr3_aa: CASSSGDYNEQFF

v_call: TRBV10-3
d_call: NA
j_call: TRBJ2-7
cdr3_length: 14
clone_size: NA
cdr3_nt: TGTGCCATCAGTGTGGCGGGGAACGCGGACGAGCAGTACTTC
cdr3_aa: CAISVAGNADEQYF

v_call: TRBV4-3
d_call: NA
j_call: TRBJ1-2
cdr3_length: 16
clone_size: NA
cdr3_nt: TGCGCCAGCAGCCCAGAAGGGAGGGAAGGAAGCTATGGCTACACCTTC
cdr3_aa: CASSPEGREGSYGYTF

v_call: TRBV9
d_call: NA
j_call: TRBJ1-3
cdr3_length: 14
clone_size: few
cdr3_nt: TGTGCCAGCAGCGGGGGGGGGAGCGGAAACACCATATATTTT
cdr3_aa: CASSGGGSGNTIYF

v_call: TRBV19
d_call: NA
j_call: TRBJ1-1
cdr3_length: 13
clone_size: NA
cdr3_nt: TGTGCCAGTAGTATACTACAGGGAACTGAAGCTTTCTTT
cdr3_aa: CASSILQGTEAFF

v_call: TRBV29-1
d_call: NA
j_call: TRBJ1-5
cdr3_length: 14
clone_size: NA
cdr3_nt: TGCAGCGTTGGGAGCAGGGAAAGAAAAGGGCCCCAGCATTTT
cdr3_aa: CSVGSRERKGPQHF

v_call: TRBV4-3
d_call: NA
j_call: TRBJ2-2
cdr3_length: 18
clone_size: NA
cdr3_nt: TGCGCCAGCAGCCAAGGTTCCGGTGGGGGCGCGAACACCGGGGAGCTGTTTTTT
cdr3_aa: CASSQGSGGGANTGELFF

v_call: TRBV27
d_call: TRBD1
j_call: TRBJ2-7
cdr3_length: 13
clone_size: once
cdr3_nt: TGTGCCAGCAGCTTCCTGGACAGGGACGAGCAGTACTTC
cdr3_aa: CASSFLDRDEQYF

v_call: TRBV6-5
d_call: TRBD2
j_call: TRBJ2-5
cdr3_length: 14
clone_size: NA
cdr3_nt: TGTGCCAGCTCATACGGGATAGCGGGAGAGACCCAGTACTTC
cdr3_aa: CASSYGIAGETQYF

v_call: TRBV5-6
d_call: TRBD2
j_call: TRBJ2-1
cdr3_length: 17
clone_size: NA
cdr3_nt: TGTGCCAGCAGCTCCCTTTTAGCGGGAGTCCCGGGGGATGAGCAGTTCTTC
cdr3_aa: CASSSLLAGVPGDEQFF

v_call: TRBV6-6
d_call: TRBD1
j_call: TRBJ1-1
cdr3_length: 14
clone_size: NA
cdr3_nt: TGTGCCAGCAGTTACAAGGGACAGGACTCTGAAGCTTTCTTT
cdr3_aa: CASSYKGQDSEAFF

v_call: TRBV21-1
d_call: NA
j_call: TRBJ1-5
cdr3_length: 14
clone_size: NA
cdr3_nt: TGTGCCAGCAGCAAACTTCCCCCGGGGCAGCCCCAGCATTTT
cdr3_aa: CASSKLPPGQPQHF

v_call: TRBV7-3
d_call: TRBD2
j_call: TRBJ2-2
cdr3_length: 14
clone_size: once
cdr3_nt: TGTGCCAGCAGCTTATACGGGGGGTCCGGGGAGCTGTTTTTT
cdr3_aa: CASSLYGGSGELFF